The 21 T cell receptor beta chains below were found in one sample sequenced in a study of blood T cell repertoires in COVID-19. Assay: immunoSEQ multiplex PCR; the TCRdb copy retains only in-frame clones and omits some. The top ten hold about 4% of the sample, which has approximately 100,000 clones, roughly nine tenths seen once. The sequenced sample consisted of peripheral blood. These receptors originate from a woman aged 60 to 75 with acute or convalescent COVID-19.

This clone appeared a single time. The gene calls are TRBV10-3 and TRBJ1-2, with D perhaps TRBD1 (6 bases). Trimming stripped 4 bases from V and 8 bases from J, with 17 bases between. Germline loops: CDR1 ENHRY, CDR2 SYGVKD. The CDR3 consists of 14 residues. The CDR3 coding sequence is TGTGCCATCAGTGTGGGGGCCAGCATGCAAGGCTACACCTTC. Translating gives CAISVGASMQGYTF.

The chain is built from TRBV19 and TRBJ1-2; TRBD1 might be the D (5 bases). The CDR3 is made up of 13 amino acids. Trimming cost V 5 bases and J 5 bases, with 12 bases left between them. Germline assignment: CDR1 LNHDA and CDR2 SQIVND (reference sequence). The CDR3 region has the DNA TGTGCCAGTAGTTTCCTCGGGGGGTATGGCTACACCTTC. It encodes CASSFLGGYGYTF. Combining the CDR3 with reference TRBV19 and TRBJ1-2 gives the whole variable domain DGGITQSPKYLFRKEGQNVTLSCEQNLNHDAMYWYRQDPGQGLRLIYYSQIVNDFQKGDIAEGYSVSREKKESFPLTVTSAQKNPTAFYLCASSFLGGYGYTFGSGTRLTVV.

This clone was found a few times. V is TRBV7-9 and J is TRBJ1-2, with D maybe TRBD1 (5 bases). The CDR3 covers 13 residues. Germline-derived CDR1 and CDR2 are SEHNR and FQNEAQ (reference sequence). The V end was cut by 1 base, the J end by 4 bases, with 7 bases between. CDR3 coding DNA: TGTGCCAGCAGCTTAGGGCAGGGCTATGGCTACACCTTC. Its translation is CASSLGQGYGYTF.

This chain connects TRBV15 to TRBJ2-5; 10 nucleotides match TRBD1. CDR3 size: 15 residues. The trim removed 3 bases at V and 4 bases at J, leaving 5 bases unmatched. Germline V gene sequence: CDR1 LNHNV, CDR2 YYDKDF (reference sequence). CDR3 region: CATSSGDRGPETQYF. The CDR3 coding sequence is TGTGCCACCAGCAGCGGGGACAGGGGCCCAGAGACCCAGTACTTC.

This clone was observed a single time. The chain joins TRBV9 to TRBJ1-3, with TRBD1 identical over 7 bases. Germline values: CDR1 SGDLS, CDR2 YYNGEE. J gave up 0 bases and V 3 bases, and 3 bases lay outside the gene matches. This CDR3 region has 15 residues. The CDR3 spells CASSARTGSGNTIYF. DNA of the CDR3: TGTGCCAGCAGCGCGAGGACAGGCTCTGGAAACACCATATATTTT.

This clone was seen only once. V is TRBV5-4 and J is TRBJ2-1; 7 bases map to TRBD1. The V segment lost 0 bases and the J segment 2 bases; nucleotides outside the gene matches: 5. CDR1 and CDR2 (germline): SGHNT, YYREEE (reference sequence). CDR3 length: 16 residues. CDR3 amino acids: CASSLEGARAYNEQFF. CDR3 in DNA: TGTGCCAGCAGCTTGGAGGGGGCCAGGGCCTACAATGAGCAGTTCTTC. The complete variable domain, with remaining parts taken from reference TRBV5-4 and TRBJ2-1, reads ETGVTQSPTHLIKTRGQQVTLRCSSQSGHNTVSWYQQALGQGPQFIFQYYREEENGRGNFPPRFSGLQFPNYSSELNVNALELDDSALYLCASSLEGARAYNEQFFGPGTRLTVL.

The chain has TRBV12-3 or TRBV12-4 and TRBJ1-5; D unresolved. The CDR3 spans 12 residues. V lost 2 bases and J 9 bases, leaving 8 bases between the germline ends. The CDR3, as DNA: TGTGCCAGCAGTTTAATTATCTCGCCCCAGCATTTT. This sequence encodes CASSLIISPQHF.

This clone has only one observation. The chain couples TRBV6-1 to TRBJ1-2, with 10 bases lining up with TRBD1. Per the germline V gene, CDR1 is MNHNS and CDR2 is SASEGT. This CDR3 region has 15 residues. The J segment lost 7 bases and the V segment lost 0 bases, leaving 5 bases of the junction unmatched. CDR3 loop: CASSEALGQGFGYTF. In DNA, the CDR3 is TGTGCCAGCAGTGAAGCCCTGGGACAGGGGTTTGGCTACACCTTC.

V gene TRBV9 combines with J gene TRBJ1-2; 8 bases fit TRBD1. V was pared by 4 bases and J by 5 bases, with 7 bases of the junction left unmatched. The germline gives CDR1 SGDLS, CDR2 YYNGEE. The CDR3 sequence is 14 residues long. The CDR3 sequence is CASSSGTGSYGYTF. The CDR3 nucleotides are TGTGCCAGCAGCTCCGGGACAGGTTCATATGGCTACACCTTC.

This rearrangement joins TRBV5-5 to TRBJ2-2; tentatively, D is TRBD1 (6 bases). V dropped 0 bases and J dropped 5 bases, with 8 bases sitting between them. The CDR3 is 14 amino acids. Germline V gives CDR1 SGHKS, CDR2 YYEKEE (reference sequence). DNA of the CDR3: TGTGCCAGCAGCTTGGACAGGGCTACCGGGGAGCTGTTTTTT. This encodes CASSLDRATGELFF.

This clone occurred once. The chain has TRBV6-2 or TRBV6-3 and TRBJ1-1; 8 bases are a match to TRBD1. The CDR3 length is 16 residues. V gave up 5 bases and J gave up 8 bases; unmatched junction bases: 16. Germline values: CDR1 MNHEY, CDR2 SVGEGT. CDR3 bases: TGTGCCAGCAGTCCCTGGACAGGGAAAGGTTCATGGGAAGCTTTCTTT. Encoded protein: CASSPWTGKGSWEAFF.

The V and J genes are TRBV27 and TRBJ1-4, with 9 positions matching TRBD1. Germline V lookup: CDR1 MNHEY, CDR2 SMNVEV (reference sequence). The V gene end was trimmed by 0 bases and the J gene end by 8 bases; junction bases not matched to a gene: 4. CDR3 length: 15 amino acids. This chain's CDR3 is CASSLSGQGVEKLFF. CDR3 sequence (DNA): TGTGCCAGCAGTTTATCGGGACAGGGAGTGGAAAAACTGTTTTTT.

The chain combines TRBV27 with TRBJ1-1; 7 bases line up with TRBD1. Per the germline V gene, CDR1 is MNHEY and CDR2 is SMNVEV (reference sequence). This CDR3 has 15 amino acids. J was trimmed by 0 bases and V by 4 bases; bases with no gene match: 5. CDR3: CASSSPDRLNTEAFF. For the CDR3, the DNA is TGTGCCAGCAGTTCTCCGGACAGGCTGAACACTGAAGCTTTCTTT.

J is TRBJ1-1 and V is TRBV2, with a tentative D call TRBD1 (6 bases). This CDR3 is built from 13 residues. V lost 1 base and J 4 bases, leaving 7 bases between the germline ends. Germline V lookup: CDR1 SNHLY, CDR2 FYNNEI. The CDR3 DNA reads TGTGCCAGCAGTGAAGTGGGGGCCACTGAAGCTTTCTTT. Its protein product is CASSEVGATEAFF.

CDR3 in amino acids: CASSPPGGITSGRATEQFF. The CDR3 nucleotides are TGTGCCAGCTCACCACCGGGAGGGATAACTAGCGGGAGGGCAACTGAGCAGTTCTTC. This sequence joins TRBV18 and TRBJ2-1; 13 nucleotides match TRBD2. The CDR3 has 19 amino acids. J lost 9 bases, V lost 0 bases, and 14 bases had no gene match. The V gene's germline CDR1 is KGHSH and CDR2 LQKENI.

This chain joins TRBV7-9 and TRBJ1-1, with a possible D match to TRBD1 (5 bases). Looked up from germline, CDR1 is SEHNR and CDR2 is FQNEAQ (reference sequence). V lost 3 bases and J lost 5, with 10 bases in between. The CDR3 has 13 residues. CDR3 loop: CASSFLGGTEAFF. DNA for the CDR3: TGTGCCAGCAGCTTTCTGGGGGGTACTGAAGCTTTCTTT.

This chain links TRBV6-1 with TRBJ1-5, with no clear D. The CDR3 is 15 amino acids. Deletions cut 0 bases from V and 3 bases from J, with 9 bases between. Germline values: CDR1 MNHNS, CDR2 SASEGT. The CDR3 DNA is TGTGCCAGCAGTGAAGCACGTCAGGCCAATCAGCCCCAGCATTTT. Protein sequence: CASSEARQANQPQHF.

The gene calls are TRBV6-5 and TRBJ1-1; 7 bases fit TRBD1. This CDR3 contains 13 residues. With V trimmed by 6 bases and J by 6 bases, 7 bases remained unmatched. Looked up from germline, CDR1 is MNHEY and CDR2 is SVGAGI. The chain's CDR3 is CASRNRGRSEAFF. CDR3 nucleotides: TGTGCCAGCAGGAACAGGGGAAGGTCTGAAGCTTTCTTT.

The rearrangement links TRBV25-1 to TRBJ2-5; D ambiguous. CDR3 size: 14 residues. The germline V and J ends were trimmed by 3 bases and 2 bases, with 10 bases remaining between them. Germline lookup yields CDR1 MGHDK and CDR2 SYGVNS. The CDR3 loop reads CASSDPRTQETQYF. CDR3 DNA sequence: TGTGCCAGCAGTGATCCAAGAACACAAGAGACCCAGTACTTC.

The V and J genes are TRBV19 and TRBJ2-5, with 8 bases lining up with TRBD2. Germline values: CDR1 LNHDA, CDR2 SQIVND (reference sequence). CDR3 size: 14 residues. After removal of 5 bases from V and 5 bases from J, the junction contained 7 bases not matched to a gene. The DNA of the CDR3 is TGTGCCAGTAGTCCCGGCGGGGGGCCGGAGACCCAGTACTTC. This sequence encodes CASSPGGGPETQYF. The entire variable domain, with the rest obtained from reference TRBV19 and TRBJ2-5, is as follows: DGGITQSPKYLFRKEGQNVTLSCEQNLNHDAMYWYRQDPGQGLRLIYYSQIVNDFQKGDIAEGYSVSREKKESFPLTVTSAQKNPTAFYLCASSPGGGPETQYFGPGTRLLVL.

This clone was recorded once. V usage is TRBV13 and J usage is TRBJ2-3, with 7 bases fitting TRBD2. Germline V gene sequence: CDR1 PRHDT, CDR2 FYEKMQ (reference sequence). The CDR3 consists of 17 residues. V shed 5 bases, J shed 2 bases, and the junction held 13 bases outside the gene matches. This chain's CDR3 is CASSRGVRKIDTDTQYF. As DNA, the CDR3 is TGTGCCAGCAGCCGGGGGGTCAGGAAGATAGACACAGATACGCAGTATTTT.